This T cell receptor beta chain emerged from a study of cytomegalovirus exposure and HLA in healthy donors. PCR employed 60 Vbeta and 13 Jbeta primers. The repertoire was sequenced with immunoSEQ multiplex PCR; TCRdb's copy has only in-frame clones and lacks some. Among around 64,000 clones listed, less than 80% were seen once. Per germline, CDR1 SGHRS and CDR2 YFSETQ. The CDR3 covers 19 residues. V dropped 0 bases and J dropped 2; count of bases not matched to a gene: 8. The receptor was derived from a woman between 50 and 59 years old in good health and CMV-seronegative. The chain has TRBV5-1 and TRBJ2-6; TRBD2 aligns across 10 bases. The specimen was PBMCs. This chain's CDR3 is CASSLGPSGRAAGANVLTF. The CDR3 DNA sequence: TGCGCCAGCAGCTTGGGTCCCAGCGGGAGGGCCGCTGGGGCCAACGTCCTGACTTTC.